This TCR beta chain was profiled in a study of cytomegalovirus exposure and HLA in healthy donors. Study background: The 120 validation repertoires, a later analysis reported, used the same platform as the 600 to 850 repertoires from the first cohort. Overall study findings and caveats: It was reported that the classifier diagnosed cytomegalovirus status with high specificity and sensitivity in both the original and validation cohorts. A subsequent analysis found that TCR clusters from the first cohort also tended to co-occur in the 120 validation repertoires, with about 94% of cluster scores above 0. Most TCRs appeared rarely, but some public TCRs recurred in many donors.

As concerns this clone: Its antigen is not identified.

Sequencing was performed with immunoSEQ multiplex PCR; in TCRdb, only in-frame clones are kept and a portion is missing. Among about 110,000 clones listed, around 86% were seen once. Per germline, CDR1 MDHEN and CDR2 SYDVKM. The CDR3 runs 14 residues. After removal of 6 bases from V and 7 bases from J, the junction contained 8 bases not matched to a gene. Sequencing input: PBMCs. This chain links TRBV28 with TRBJ1-5; TRBD1 matches at 8 bases. The sequence was collected from a woman between 18 and 29 years old in good health and CMV-seropositive. The CDR3 protein is CASSFTGGKQPQHF. The CDR3 DNA follows: TGTGCCAGCAGCTTTACAGGGGGGAAACAGCCCCAGCATTTT.